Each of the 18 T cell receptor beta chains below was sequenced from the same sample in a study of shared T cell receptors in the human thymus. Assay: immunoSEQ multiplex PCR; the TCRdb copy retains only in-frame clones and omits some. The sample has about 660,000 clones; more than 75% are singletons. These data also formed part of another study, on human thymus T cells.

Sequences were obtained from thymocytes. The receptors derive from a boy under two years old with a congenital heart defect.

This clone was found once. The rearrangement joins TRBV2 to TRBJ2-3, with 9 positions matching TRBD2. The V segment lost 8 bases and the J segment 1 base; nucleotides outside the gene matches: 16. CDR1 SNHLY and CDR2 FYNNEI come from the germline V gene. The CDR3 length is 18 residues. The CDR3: CASRLAGLLNFRTDTQYF. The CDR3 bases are TGTGCCAGCCGGCTAGCGGGACTGCTAAACTTTCGCACAGATACGCAGTATTTT.

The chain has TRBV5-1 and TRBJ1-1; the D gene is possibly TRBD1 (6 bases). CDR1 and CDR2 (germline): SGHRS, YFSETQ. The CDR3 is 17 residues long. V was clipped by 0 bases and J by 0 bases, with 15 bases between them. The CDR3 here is CASSLEGGRDMNTEAFF. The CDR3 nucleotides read TGCGCCAGCAGCTTGGAGGGCGGCAGGGACATGAACACTGAAGCTTTCTTT.

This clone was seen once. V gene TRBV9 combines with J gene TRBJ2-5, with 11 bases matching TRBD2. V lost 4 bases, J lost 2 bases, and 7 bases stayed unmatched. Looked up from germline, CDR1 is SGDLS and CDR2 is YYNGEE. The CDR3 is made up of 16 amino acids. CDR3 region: CASSPGTSGFQETQYF. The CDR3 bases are TGTGCCAGCAGCCCCGGGACTAGCGGATTTCAAGAGACCCAGTACTTC.

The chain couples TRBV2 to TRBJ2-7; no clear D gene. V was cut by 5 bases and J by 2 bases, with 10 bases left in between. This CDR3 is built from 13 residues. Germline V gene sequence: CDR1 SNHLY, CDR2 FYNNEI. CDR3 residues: CASSRGPPYEQYF. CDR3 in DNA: TGTGCCAGCAGTCGTGGGCCACCCTACGAGCAGTACTTC.

This CDR3 reads CASSLERGGGGETQYF. The CDR3 bases are TGTGCCAGCAGCCTCGAACGTGGGGGAGGTGGAGAGACCCAGTACTTC. The chain has TRBV9 and TRBJ2-5, with D perhaps TRBD2 (6 bases). Trimming cost V 4 bases and J 4 bases, with 20 bases left between them. Germline CDR1 SGDLS, CDR2 YYNGEE. The CDR3 runs 16 residues.

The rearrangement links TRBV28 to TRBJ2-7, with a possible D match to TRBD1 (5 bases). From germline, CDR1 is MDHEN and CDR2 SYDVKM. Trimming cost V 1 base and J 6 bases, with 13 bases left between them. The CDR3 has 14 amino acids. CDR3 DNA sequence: TGTGCCAGCAGTTTATCGTGGCAGGGCGGCGAGCAGTACTTC. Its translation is CASSLSWQGGEQYF.

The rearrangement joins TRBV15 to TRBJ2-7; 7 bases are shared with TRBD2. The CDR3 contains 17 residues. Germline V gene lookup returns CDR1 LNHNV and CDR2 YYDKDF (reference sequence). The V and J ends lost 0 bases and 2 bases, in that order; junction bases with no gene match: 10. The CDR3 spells CATSRDLQMAGAYEQYF. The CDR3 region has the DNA TGTGCCACCAGCAGAGATCTCCAGATGGCGGGAGCCTACGAGCAGTACTTC.

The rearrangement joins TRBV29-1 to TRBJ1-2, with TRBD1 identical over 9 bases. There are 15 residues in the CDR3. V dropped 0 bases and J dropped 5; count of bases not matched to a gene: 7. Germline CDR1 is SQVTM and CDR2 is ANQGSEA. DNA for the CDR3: TGCAGCGTTGAAGAGGACAGGGGACCGGGGTATGGCTACACCTTC. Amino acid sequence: CSVEEDRGPGYGYTF.

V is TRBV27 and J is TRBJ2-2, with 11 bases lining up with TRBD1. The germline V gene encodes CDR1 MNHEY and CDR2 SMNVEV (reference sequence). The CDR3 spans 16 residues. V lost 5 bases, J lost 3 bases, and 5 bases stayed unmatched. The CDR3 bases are TGTGCCAGCAGTCCGGACAGGGGGCAAGACACCGGGGAGCTGTTTTTT. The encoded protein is CASSPDRGQDTGELFF.

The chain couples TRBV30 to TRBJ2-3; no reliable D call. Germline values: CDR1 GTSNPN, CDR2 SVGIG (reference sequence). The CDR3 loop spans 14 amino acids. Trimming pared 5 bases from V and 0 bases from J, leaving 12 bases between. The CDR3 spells CAWDVGDSTDTQYF. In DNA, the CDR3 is TGTGCCTGGGATGTGGGCGATAGCACAGATACGCAGTATTTT.

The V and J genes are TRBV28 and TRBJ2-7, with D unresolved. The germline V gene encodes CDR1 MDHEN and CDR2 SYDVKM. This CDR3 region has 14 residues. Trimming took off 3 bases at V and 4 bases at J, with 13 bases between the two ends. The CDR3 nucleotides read TGTGCCAGCAGTTTCAACCCTCTAGTTTACGAGCAGTACTTC. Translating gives CASSFNPLVYEQYF. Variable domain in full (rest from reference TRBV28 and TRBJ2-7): DVKVTQSSRYLVKRTGEKVFLECVQDMDHENMFWYRQDPGLGLRLIYFSYDVKMKEKGDIPEGYSVSREKKERFSLILESASTNQTSMYLCASSFNPLVYEQYFGPGTRLTVT.

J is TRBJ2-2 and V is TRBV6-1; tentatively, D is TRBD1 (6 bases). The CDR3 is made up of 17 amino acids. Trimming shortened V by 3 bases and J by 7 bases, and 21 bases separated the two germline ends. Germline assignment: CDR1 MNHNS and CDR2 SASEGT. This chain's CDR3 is CASSEIEAGAEIGELFF. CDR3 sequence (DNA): TGTGCCAGCAGTGAGATAGAGGCAGGGGCGGAGATCGGGGAGCTGTTTTTT.

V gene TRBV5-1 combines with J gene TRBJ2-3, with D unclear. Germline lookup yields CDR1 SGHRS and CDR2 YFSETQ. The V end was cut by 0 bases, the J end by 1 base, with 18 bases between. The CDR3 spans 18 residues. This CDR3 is CASSLGLQFLTGTDTQYF. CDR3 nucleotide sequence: TGCGCCAGCAGCTTGGGGCTACAGTTCCTCACTGGCACAGATACGCAGTATTTT.

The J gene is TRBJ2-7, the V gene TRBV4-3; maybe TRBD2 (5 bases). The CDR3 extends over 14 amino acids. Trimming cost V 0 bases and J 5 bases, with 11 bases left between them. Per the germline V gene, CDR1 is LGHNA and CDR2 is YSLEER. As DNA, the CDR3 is TGCGCCAGCAGCCAAGATCAAGTGGGAGACGAGCAGTACTTC. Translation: CASSQDQVGDEQYF.

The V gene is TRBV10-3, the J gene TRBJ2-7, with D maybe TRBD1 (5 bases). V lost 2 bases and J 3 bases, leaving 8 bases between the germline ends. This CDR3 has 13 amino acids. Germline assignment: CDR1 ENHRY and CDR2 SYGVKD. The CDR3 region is CAISEDSFYEQYF. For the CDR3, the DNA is TGTGCCATCAGTGAGGACAGCTTCTACGAGCAGTACTTC.

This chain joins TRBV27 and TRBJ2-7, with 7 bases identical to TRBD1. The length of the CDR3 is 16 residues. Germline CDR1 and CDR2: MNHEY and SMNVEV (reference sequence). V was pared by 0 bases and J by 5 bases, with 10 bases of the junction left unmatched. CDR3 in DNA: TGTGCCAGCAGTTTATCCCCCCGACAGGGAATTAACGAGCAGTACTTC. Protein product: CASSLSPRQGINEQYF.

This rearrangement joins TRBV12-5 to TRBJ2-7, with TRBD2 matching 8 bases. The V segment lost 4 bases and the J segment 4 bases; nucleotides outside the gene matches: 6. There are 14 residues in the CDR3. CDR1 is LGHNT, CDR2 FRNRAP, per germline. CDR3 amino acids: CASGSGGVPYEQYF. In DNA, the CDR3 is TGTGCTAGTGGTTCGGGAGGGGTCCCGTACGAGCAGTACTTC.

The CDR3 spells CASSHYDRGRNPVTDTQYF. The CDR3, as DNA: TGTGCCAGCAGTCACTATGACAGGGGGCGGAATCCAGTCACAGATACGCAGTATTTT. This rearrangement joins TRBV5-6 to TRBJ2-3; 10 bases map to TRBD1. Per the germline V gene, CDR1 is SGHDT and CDR2 is YYEEEE. The CDR3 length is 19 residues. After removal of 5 bases from V and 2 bases from J, the junction contained 17 bases not matched to a gene.